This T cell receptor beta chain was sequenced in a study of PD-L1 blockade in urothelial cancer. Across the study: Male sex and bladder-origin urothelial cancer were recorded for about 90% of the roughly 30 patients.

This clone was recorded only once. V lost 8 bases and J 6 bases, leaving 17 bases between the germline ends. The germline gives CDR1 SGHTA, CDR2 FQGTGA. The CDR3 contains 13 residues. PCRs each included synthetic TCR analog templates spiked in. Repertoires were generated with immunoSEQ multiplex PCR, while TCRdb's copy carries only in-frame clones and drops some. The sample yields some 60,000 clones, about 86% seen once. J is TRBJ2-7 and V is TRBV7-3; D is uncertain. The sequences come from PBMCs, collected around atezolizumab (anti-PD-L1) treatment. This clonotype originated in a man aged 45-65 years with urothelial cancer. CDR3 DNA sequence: TGTGCCAGCGCGAGTTCCTACCTTGGCGAGCAGTACTTC. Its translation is CASASSYLGEQYF.